The 7 T cell receptor beta chains given below trace back to one sample, sequenced in a study of tumor-infiltrating lymphocytes in primary liver carcinoma. From 500 ng of total RNA, TCR beta-specific cDNA was reverse-transcribed using a constant-region primer. Researchers made the TCR beta libraries by running three nested multiplex PCR rounds with slightly modified ARM-PCR. It was with TRBV1-TRBV30 forward primers and a C-beta reverse primer that the first two PCR rounds were run, at around 9 cycles each. TCRdb re-derived calls from the multiplex PCR reads in MiXCR, one entry per CDR3 protein. The top ten clones hold more than 15% of a sample with 99,000 or so distinct CDR3 sequences, 82% of them seen once. DNA and RNA were both co-extracted from approximately 20-30 mg of bulk tissue that had not been sorted. The sequenced material came from liver tumor tissue from sampling region 3. This sample's subset: tumor region T3, left-lateral pole. All receptors come from a man between 35 and 55 years old with primary liver carcinoma and hepatitis B virus infection.

On this clonotype: A junction boundary mismatches the germline segment, possibly from a read error. The chain uses TRBV6-4 and TRBJ2-2, with no clear D. In germline, CDR1 is MRHNA, CDR2 SNTAGT. This CDR3 contains 14 residues. For the CDR3, the DNA is TGTGACAGCAGTGACCCATCGGACACCGGGGAGCTGTTTTTT. This codes for CDSSDPSDTGELFF.

For this clonotype: At one end the junction does not follow the germline gene, possibly because of a read error. The chain has TRBV11-2 and TRBJ2-7, with unresolved D. The CDR3 length is 15 residues. Germline V gene lookup returns CDR1 SGHAT and CDR2 FQNNGV. The DNA for the CDR3 is TGTGTCAACAGCTCCGGACGGCTTTACGCGCGCGAGCGGTACTTC. It translates to CVNSSGRLYARERYF.

The V and J genes are TRBV5-4 and TRBJ2-1; possibly TRBD2 for D (6 bases). The V gene's germline CDR1 is SGHNT and CDR2 YYREEE (reference sequence). Trimming took 9 bases from V and 6 from J, leaving 22 bases between them. The CDR3 consists of 15 residues. The CDR3 DNA follows: TGTGCCAACAACTCCAATGGCGGGGACCTCAATGAGCAGTTCTTC. Amino acids: CANNSNGGDLNEQFF.

Concerning this clonotype itself: The junction and the germline gene differ at one end; a read error may be behind it. The V call is TRBV5-4, the J call TRBJ2-2; 8 positions agree with TRBD1. The CDR3 has 17 residues. CDR1 is SGHNT and CDR2 is YYREEE in the germline V gene (reference sequence). The CDR3 loop reads CTSSKVGLQGDTGELFF. In nucleotides, the CDR3 is TGTACCAGCAGCAAAGTAGGGCTACAGGGGGACACCGGGGAGCTGTTTTTT. Combining the CDR3 with reference TRBV5-4 and TRBJ2-2 gives the whole variable domain ETGVTQSPTHLIKTRGQQVTLRCSSQSGHNTVSWYQQALGQGPQFIFQYYREEENGRGNFPPRFSGLQFPNYSSELNVNALELDDSALYLCTSSKVGLQGDTGELFFGEGSRLTVL.

The CDR3 nucleotides are TGTGCAAACAGCCTCAGGAGTTCAGATACGCAGTATTTT. Translated: CANSLRSSDTQYF. V is TRBV14 and J is TRBJ2-3; D is unclear. Per germline, CDR1 SGHDN and CDR2 FVKESK. This CDR3 comprises 13 residues.

This clonotype was seen a single time. The chain uses TRBV29-1 and TRBJ2-3, with TRBD1 identical over 7 bases. CDR3 length: 11 residues. With 6 bases clipped from V and 6 bases from J, the junction kept 3 bases outside the gene matches. The germline gives CDR1 SQVTM, CDR2 ANQGSEA. In DNA form, the CDR3 reads TGCAGCGTCACGGGACAGGATACGCAGTATTTT. Amino acids: CSVTGQDTQYF.

Of note for this clonotype: At one end the junction does not follow the germline gene, possibly because of a read error. The chain carries TRBV11-2 and TRBJ2-3; D is undetermined. The CDR3 contains 16 residues. Germline CDR1 and CDR2: SGHAT and FQNNGV. CDR3 in DNA: TGTGCCAACAGCTTACATGCAGGAGTCAGCACTGATACGCAGTATTTT. Protein sequence: CANSLHAGVSTDTQYF.